The T cell receptor beta chain described here comes from a study of shared clonotypes between healthy human individuals. Study findings and constraints: Larger estimated richness was generally seen in naive subsets than in memory subsets.

Data came from immunoSEQ multiplex PCR; TCRdb stores just in-frame clones and leaves some out. The sample contains millions of clones, around nine tenths of which appear only once. About this clone: Its antigen is not known.

Per germline, CDR1 MNHEY and CDR2 SMNVEV (reference sequence). The CDR3 totals 18 residues. Trimming removed 1 base from V and 5 bases from J; junction bases left unmatched: 14. The clonotype comes from a man between 18 and 29 years old in good health. Sequencing was done on a sample of naive CD4+ T cells sorted from blood. Sample subset: CD45RA+ positively selected. The gene calls are TRBV27 and TRBJ2-7; 10 bases line up with TRBD2. CDR3 nucleotide sequence: TGTGCCAGCAGTTTATGGGCAGGTCTGCTAGCGGGAGTCGACGAGCAGTACTTC. Its protein product is CASSLWAGLLAGVDEQYF.